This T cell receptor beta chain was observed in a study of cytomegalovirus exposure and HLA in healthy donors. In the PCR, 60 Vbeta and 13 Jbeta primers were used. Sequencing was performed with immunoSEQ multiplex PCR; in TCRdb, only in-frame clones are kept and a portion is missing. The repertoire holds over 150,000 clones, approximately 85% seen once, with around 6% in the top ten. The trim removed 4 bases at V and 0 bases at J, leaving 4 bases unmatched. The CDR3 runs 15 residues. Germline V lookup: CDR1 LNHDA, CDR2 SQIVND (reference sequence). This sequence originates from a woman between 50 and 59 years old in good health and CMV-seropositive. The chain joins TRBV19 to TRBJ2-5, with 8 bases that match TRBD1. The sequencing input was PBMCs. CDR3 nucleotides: TGTGCCAGTAGTACAGGACAGGGCTACCAAGAGACCCAGTACTTC. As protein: CASSTGQGYQETQYF.